This T cell receptor (beta chain) is drawn from a study of shared clonotypes between healthy human individuals (dated by TCRdb to 2020 to 2021). For the wider study: Three men and two women, aged 18 to 49 years, made up the cohort. For each donor, CD4 naive and CD4 memory were each run on three plates, CD8 naive on two plates, and CD8 memory on one plate. Blood TCR repertoires of five healthy adults were deeply sequenced to estimate repertoire size and the extent of clonotype sharing between individuals. Libraries were prepared and TCR repertoires were sequenced by different laboratories using diverse techniques, in order to increase sequencing depth and limit assay-specific biases. Per donor, leukapheresis produced somewhere between about 0.8 and 9.5 billion PBMCs.

Findings and caveats that apply to the study as a whole: Sampling was limited to blood, and TCR repertoires in tissue likely differ from TCR repertoires in blood. About 5% of naive CD4, 3.5% of naive CD8, approximately 2% of memory CD4, and 0.4% of memory CD8 clonotypes were shared across several donors. Rarefaction of sorted-subset datasets indicated incomplete sequencing despite the large sequencing depth. Compared with non-shared clonotypes, the clonotypes found in all four sorted-subset donors had higher generation probabilities. Estimated clonotype richness was generally larger for naive than for memory subsets. The small number of donors limited the genetic and exposure-history diversity represented. Based on pairwise subsampling, the degree of clonotype sharing among donors was expected to be affected by sequencing depth.

Of note for this clone: Its antigen is currently not known. There are no base qualities to consult, and no much larger clone falls within one base.

Including cysteine and phenylalanine, the CDR3 has 13 amino acids. Just CDR3 DNA is preserved here, 39 bases in frame from base 1. At the junction V is shortened by 5 bases and J by 9 bases; bases outside the gene matches: 6. CDR1 and CDR2 are drawn from the germline V gene: SGHAT, FQNNGV. TCR CDR3 regions were amplified from genomic DNA by multiplex PCR using the deep immunoSEQ assay. Extracted genomic DNA from each cell subset was distributed evenly across all wells of several immunoSEQ 96-well plates, and each plate was treated as a replicate. For sorted subsets, 200 to 250 ng genomic DNA, equal to tens of thousands of T cell genomes, was loaded into each replicate PCR. The purified libraries were quantified using a Qubit 3.0 fluorometer, sized with a Bioanalyzer 2100, and then quantified again using the KAPA Library Quantification kit. A separate single-read 150-cycle Illumina NextSeq 550 flow cell was used to sequence each immunoSEQ 96-well plate. As for how the authors treated the data: Because only junctional sequences without quality scores were contained in the immunoSEQ output, filtering matching that applied to full-length reads could not be performed. To assign V/J genes and CDR3, sequences were annotated using PyIR, a Python wrapper for IgBLAST v1.9, with IMGT germline references. Any read was removed if the V/J assignment was weak (E-value above 1e-6), the CDR3 was missing, or the read contained stop codons, out-of-frame junctions, or ambiguous translated residues. V3J clonotypes were defined by identical inferred V gene, J gene, and CDR3 amino acid sequence. Percentage overlap between repertoires was computed as shared unique clonotypes divided by the size of the smaller repertoire. RTK rarefaction, the Chao1 estimator, and Recon v2.1 estimates of unobserved clonotypes were used to assess repertoire richness. Generation probabilities for all TCRbeta clonotypes obtained by the gDNA method from a few donors were computed using OLGA. Sourced from immuneACCESS, this table was stored by TCRdb with only in-frame sequences that have V and J called. A share of the clones is absent; for the studies checked, an unresolved V gene accounts for under half, and the remainder has no known explanation. V and J calls and clone size are given by that table; D and trimming were obtained from the DNA. For this sample the table gives about 680,000 clones, of which 73% were detected only once. Around 1.8% of the sample is in the top ten clones.

The donors were healthy, HIV-negative adults who had no recently reported acute infections or vaccinations. All donors were Caucasian adults living in Nashville, Tennessee, USA. CD4+ T cells were enriched by magnetic negative selection; naive cells were then positively selected on CD45RA, and the negative fraction formed the memory subset. Blood was collected by leukapheresis, and PBMCs were isolated by Ficoll-Histopaque density gradient centrifugation and then cryopreserved in liquid nitrogen vapor phase. Purity and quantity of every magnetically sorted T cell population were checked by analytical flow cytometry. Each sorted fraction had its genomic DNA isolated and then quantified by UV absorbance on a Nanodrop 2000c.

Recombination joined TRBV11-2 with TRBJ2-1, and 8 junction bases match TRBD2. Sequencing used memory CD4+ T cells sorted from blood. Sample cell subset or site, as interpreted from the label and publication: CD45RA-negative fraction. This clonotype was sampled from a woman in her thirties in good health. The nucleotide sequence reads as follows: TGTGCCAGCAGCGCGGGACTAGTTGGTGAGCAGTTCTTC. This gives the protein CASSAGLVGEQFF.